These T cell receptor beta chains were read from a single sample in a study of blood T cell repertoires in COVID-19. Clones were sequenced by immunoSEQ multiplex PCR, and TCRdb holds only the in-frame ones, with some missing. The data contain approximately 140,000 clones, around four fifths of them singletons. The specimen was peripheral blood. The receptor set was obtained from a woman aged 40 to 50 with active or convalescent COVID-19. Each CDR3 is given with its conserved first and last residue. A D gene is named only where the DNA matches it firmly. Not all rows give a size; the values are once, few, many and, for expanded clones, a class.

D gene: TRBD2
J gene: TRBJ2-7
clone size: few
V gene: TRBV19
CDR3 DNA: TGTGCCAGTAGTAGGGAGGCTAGCGGGAGATACGAGCAGTACTTC
CDR3 protein: CASSREASGRYEQYF

D gene: -
J gene: TRBJ1-2
clone size: -
V gene: TRBV28
CDR3 DNA: TGTGCCAGCCGCCAACTGGTGGGGGGGGGCTACACCTTC
CDR3 protein: CASRQLVGGGYTF

D gene: TRBD1
J gene: TRBJ1-4
clone size: few
V gene: TRBV18
CDR3 DNA: TGTGCCAGCTCACCACCGATGGGCAGGGGGCGAACTAATGAAAAACTGTTTTTT
CDR3 protein: CASSPPMGRGRTNEKLFF

D gene: TRBD2
J gene: TRBJ2-2
clone size: -
V gene: TRBV19
CDR3 DNA: TGTGCCACCTCAGAAACTAGCGGGATGGGCGGGGAGCTGTTTTTT
CDR3 protein: CATSETSGMGGELFF

D gene: -
J gene: TRBJ1-3
clone size: -
V gene: TRBV9
CDR3 DNA: TGTGCCAGCAGCGTAGCTGGGGACATAGGAAACACCATATATTTT
CDR3 protein: CASSVAGDIGNTIYF

D gene: TRBD1
J gene: TRBJ2-7
clone size: -
V gene: TRBV29-1
CDR3 DNA: TGCAGCGTAGTAGGACAGGGGGGATCCTACGAGCAGTACTTC
CDR3 protein: CSVVGQGGSYEQYF

D gene: TRBD2
J gene: TRBJ2-7
clone size: -
V gene: TRBV7-9
CDR3 DNA: TGTGCCAGCAGCGACGGACTAGCGGGAACCAACGAGCAGTACTTC
CDR3 protein: CASSDGLAGTNEQYF

D gene: -
J gene: TRBJ1-2
clone size: once
V gene: TRBV20-1
CDR3 DNA: TGCAGGCCGAGGCAGGAGGATGGCTACACCTTC
CDR3 protein: CRPRQEDGYTF

D gene: TRBD1
J gene: TRBJ1-1
clone size: -
V gene: TRBV27
CDR3 DNA: TGTGCCAGCAGTCGTACCCCGAGACAGGGGACTGAAGCTTTCTTT
CDR3 protein: CASSRTPRQGTEAFF

D gene: -
J gene: TRBJ2-2
clone size: -
V gene: TRBV3-1/TRBV3-2
CDR3 DNA: TGTGCCAGCAGCCCGGCGGGCGATGGCACCGGGGAGCTGTTTTTT
CDR3 protein: CASSPAGDGTGELFF

D gene: -
J gene: TRBJ2-3
clone size: -
V gene: TRBV7-8
CDR3 DNA: TGTGCCAGCAGCCCCCGGTCGGATACGCAGTATTTT
CDR3 protein: CASSPRSDTQYF

D gene: TRBD1
J gene: TRBJ2-5
clone size: -
V gene: TRBV28
CDR3 DNA: TGTGCCAGCACCCAGACAGGGACAAAGACCCAGTACTTC
CDR3 protein: CASTQTGTKTQYF

D gene: -
J gene: TRBJ1-1
clone size: -
V gene: TRBV18
CDR3 DNA: TGTGCCAGCTCACTAGGCGCGGGGCCGAACACTGAAGCTTTCTTT
CDR3 protein: CASSLGAGPNTEAFF

D gene: TRBD1
J gene: TRBJ2-1
clone size: -
V gene: TRBV28
CDR3 DNA: TGTGCCAGCAGTCCGCCGGGACAGGGGGCCGTGGTTGCGTTCTTC
CDR3 protein: CASSPPGQGAVVAFF

D gene: -
J gene: TRBJ1-2
clone size: -
V gene: TRBV11-2
CDR3 DNA: TGTGCCAGCACTCTAGCCGGCGGCTACACCTTC
CDR3 protein: CASTLAGGYTF

D gene: -
J gene: TRBJ1-5
clone size: -
V gene: TRBV9
CDR3 DNA: TGTGCCAGCAGCGTTTCAGGACAGAATTATCAGCCCCAGCATTTT
CDR3 protein: CASSVSGQNYQPQHF

D gene: -
J gene: TRBJ1-4
clone size: -
V gene: TRBV6-1
CDR3 DNA: TGTGCCAGCAGCGAACATGCCGGGGGAGCGGGTGAAAAACTGTTTTTT
CDR3 protein: CASSEHAGGAGEKLFF

D gene: TRBD1
J gene: TRBJ1-5
clone size: -
V gene: TRBV28
CDR3 DNA: TGTGCCAGCAGTTTCGGGACAGGGGCAAATCAGCCCCAGCATTTT
CDR3 protein: CASSFGTGANQPQHF

D gene: -
J gene: TRBJ1-1
clone size: -
V gene: TRBV7-9
CDR3 DNA: TGTGCCAGCAGCCCCAAGGCGGCGTACACTGAAGCTTTCTTT
CDR3 protein: CASSPKAAYTEAFF

D gene: -
J gene: TRBJ2-7
clone size: -
V gene: TRBV10-3
CDR3 DNA: TGTGCCATCAGGGTAGGGGGTTCGGACGAGCAGTACTTC
CDR3 protein: CAIRVGGSDEQYF

D gene: -
J gene: TRBJ1-6
clone size: few
V gene: TRBV15
CDR3 DNA: TGTGCCACCAGCAGAGATCGGGGGGGCTCCTATAATTCACCCCTCCACTTT
CDR3 protein: CATSRDRGGSYNSPLHF

D gene: -
J gene: TRBJ1-6
clone size: -
V gene: TRBV15
CDR3 DNA: TGTGCCACCAGCAGAGAAACAGGGATAGGCTCACCCCTCCACTTT
CDR3 protein: CATSRETGIGSPLHF

D gene: TRBD1
J gene: TRBJ2-7
clone size: -
V gene: TRBV18
CDR3 DNA: TGTGCCAGCTCACCGAACTCCCCGACAGGGGGCGGACACGAGCAGTACTTC
CDR3 protein: CASSPNSPTGGGHEQYF

D gene: -
J gene: TRBJ1-2
clone size: -
V gene: TRBV11-2
CDR3 DNA: TGTGCCAGCGTCGCTTTAGGTGGGGCGGTTTATGGCTACACCTTC
CDR3 protein: CASVALGGAVYGYTF

D gene: -
J gene: TRBJ1-5
clone size: -
V gene: TRBV2
CDR3 DNA: TGTGCCAGCAGTGAAAGCGAAGGATATAGCAATCAGCCCCAGCATTTT
CDR3 protein: CASSESEGYSNQPQHF

D gene: TRBD2
J gene: TRBJ2-7
clone size: -
V gene: TRBV6-2/TRBV6-3
CDR3 DNA: TGTGCCAGCAGTTCAAGACTAGCGGGAGGGCCATCCCACGAGCAGTACTTC
CDR3 protein: CASSSRLAGGPSHEQYF

D gene: -
J gene: TRBJ2-5
clone size: -
V gene: TRBV9
CDR3 DNA: TGTGCCAGCAGCACCCGCCCTCCGACTAGTACGGGGATCGAGACCCAGTACTTC
CDR3 protein: CASSTRPPTSTGIETQYF

D gene: -
J gene: TRBJ1-3
clone size: -
V gene: TRBV7-9
CDR3 DNA: TGTGCCAGCAGGATAGGGGCACGTGGAAACACCATATATTTT
CDR3 protein: CASRIGARGNTIYF

D gene: -
J gene: TRBJ1-2
clone size: once
V gene: TRBV28
CDR3 DNA: TGTGCCAGCAGGCCGGACAGCTTCTCCTACACCTTC
CDR3 protein: CASRPDSFSYTF

D gene: -
J gene: TRBJ1-2
clone size: -
V gene: TRBV9
CDR3 DNA: TGTGCCAGCAGGTCATCAGGGGACGGCTATGGCTACACCTTC
CDR3 protein: CASRSSGDGYGYTF

D gene: TRBD1
J gene: TRBJ1-2
clone size: -
V gene: TRBV9
CDR3 DNA: TGTGCCAGCAGCGTACAGGGGGGAACTAACTATGGCTACACCTTC
CDR3 protein: CASSVQGGTNYGYTF

D gene: -
J gene: TRBJ2-7
clone size: -
V gene: TRBV4-1
CDR3 DNA: TGCGCCAGCAGCCAAGATCAGGGGTACGGGTACGAGCAGTACTTC
CDR3 protein: CASSQDQGYGYEQYF

D gene: -
J gene: TRBJ2-7
clone size: many
V gene: TRBV6-5
CDR3 DNA: TGTGCCAGCAGTTACTCGACCGGGAGAGGGTCCTACGAGCAGTACTTC
CDR3 protein: CASSYSTGRGSYEQYF

D gene: TRBD2
J gene: TRBJ2-3
clone size: -
V gene: TRBV5-6
CDR3 DNA: TGTGCCAGCAGCTTGATTTCACTAGCGGGAATCCCACGCACAGATACGCAGTATTTT
CDR3 protein: CASSLISLAGIPRTDTQYF

D gene: -
J gene: TRBJ2-7
clone size: -
V gene: TRBV14
CDR3 DNA: TGTGCCAGCAGCCAAATGGCCGTTAACGAGCAGTACTTC
CDR3 protein: CASSQMAVNEQYF

D gene: -
J gene: TRBJ1-4
clone size: -
V gene: TRBV9
CDR3 DNA: TGTGCCAGCAGCGCAAACCCGAAGGGGACTAATGAAAAACTGTTTTTT
CDR3 protein: CASSANPKGTNEKLFF

D gene: -
J gene: TRBJ1-5
clone size: once
V gene: TRBV11-2
CDR3 DNA: TGTGCCTTGCAGGGCCCTAGCAATCAGCCCCAGCATTTT
CDR3 protein: CALQGPSNQPQHF

D gene: -
J gene: TRBJ1-4
clone size: -
V gene: TRBV7-6
CDR3 DNA: TGTGCCAGCTCTCCGGGTATCACTAATGAAAAACTGTTTTTT
CDR3 protein: CASSPGITNEKLFF

D gene: -
J gene: TRBJ2-1
clone size: -
V gene: TRBV6-1
CDR3 DNA: TGTGCCAGCAGTGCCCAGGGGACGAGCTCCTACAATGAGCAGTTCTTC
CDR3 protein: CASSAQGTSSYNEQFF

D gene: TRBD2
J gene: TRBJ2-5
clone size: -
V gene: TRBV11-2
CDR3 DNA: TGTGCCAGCAGCTTAGATTCCGCTAGCGGGGGACGTGAGACCCAGTACTTC
CDR3 protein: CASSLDSASGGRETQYF

D gene: -
J gene: TRBJ2-5
clone size: once
V gene: TRBV5-5
CDR3 DNA: TGTGCCAGCAGCTTGACCGGGGGGCAGGAGACCCAGTACTTC
CDR3 protein: CASSLTGGQETQYF

D gene: -
J gene: TRBJ2-7
clone size: -
V gene: TRBV7-9
CDR3 DNA: TGTGCCAGCGGGGCGACCTACGAGCAGTACTTC
CDR3 protein: CASGATYEQYF

D gene: TRBD1
J gene: TRBJ1-5
clone size: -
V gene: TRBV20-1
CDR3 DNA: TGCAGTGCTAGTGGGACAGGGGTTAATCAGCCCCAGCATTTT
CDR3 protein: CSASGTGVNQPQHF

D gene: -
J gene: TRBJ1-1
clone size: -
V gene: TRBV6-5
CDR3 DNA: TGTGCCAGCAGTTACTGGGGCCAGGGTTCAGGCGCTGAAGCTTTCTTT
CDR3 protein: CASSYWGQGSGAEAFF

D gene: TRBD1
J gene: TRBJ2-5
clone size: -
V gene: TRBV18
CDR3 DNA: TGTGCCAGCTCACCAAAAGGGGGCGGAGAGACCCAGTACTTC
CDR3 protein: CASSPKGGGETQYF